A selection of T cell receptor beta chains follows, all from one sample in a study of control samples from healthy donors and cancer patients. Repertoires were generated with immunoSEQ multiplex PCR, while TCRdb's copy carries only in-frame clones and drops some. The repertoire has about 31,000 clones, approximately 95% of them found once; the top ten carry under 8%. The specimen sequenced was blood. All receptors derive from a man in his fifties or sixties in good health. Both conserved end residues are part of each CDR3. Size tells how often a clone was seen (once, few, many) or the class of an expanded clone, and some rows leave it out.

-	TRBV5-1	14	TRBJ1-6	CASSRDSHNSPLHF
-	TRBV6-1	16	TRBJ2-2	CASSEAGIANTGELFF
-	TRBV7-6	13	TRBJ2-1	CASSHNENNEQFF
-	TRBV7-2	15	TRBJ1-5	CASSVDSYSNQPQHF
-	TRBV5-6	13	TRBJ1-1	CASSWGVGTEAFF
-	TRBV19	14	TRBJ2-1	CASSRERGYNEQFF
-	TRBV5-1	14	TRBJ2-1	CASSLEDRGNEQFF
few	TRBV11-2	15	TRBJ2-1	CASSLAGAGNNEQFF
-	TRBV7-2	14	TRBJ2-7	CASTLGPSANEQYF
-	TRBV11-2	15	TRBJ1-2	CASSATGTGNYGYTF
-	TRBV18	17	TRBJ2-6	CASSEPGQSSGANVLTF
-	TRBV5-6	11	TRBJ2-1	CASSPGLGEFF
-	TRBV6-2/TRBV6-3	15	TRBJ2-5	CASSRGTALQETQYF
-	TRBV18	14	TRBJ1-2	CASSPPGLPYGYTF
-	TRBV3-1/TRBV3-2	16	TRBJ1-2	CASSQVGTGSNYGYTF
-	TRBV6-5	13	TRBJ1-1	CASSRVLNTEAFF
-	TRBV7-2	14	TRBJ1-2	CASSLGGTNYGYTF
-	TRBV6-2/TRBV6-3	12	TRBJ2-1	CASSYYNNEQFF
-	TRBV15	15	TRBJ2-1	CATSRDRGEVHEQFF
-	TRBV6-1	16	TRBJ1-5	CASSETTTGRLQPQHF
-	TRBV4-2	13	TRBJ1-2	CASSREGDYGYTF
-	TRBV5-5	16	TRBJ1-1	CASSGLLGQGHTEAFF
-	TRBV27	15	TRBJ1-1	CASSSGVGVGTEAFF
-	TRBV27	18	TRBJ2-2	CASSLSARPTKGSGELFF
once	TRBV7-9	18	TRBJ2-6	CASSAGRGRASGANVLTF